These 28 T cell receptor beta chains came from one sample sequenced in a study of cytomegalovirus exposure and HLA in healthy donors. Both 60 Vbeta primers and 13 Jbeta primers went into the PCR. Here immunoSEQ multiplex PCR was the method, and the copy in TCRdb shows in-frame clones only, minus some. The sample consists of hundreds of thousands of clones, over 75% of them appearing once. Input material: PBMCs. These receptor sequences come from a girl aged 2-10 years in good health and CMV-seronegative.

The chain carries TRBV5-4 and TRBJ2-5; 8 bases are shared with TRBD2. J gave up 1 base and V 1 base, and 6 bases lay outside the gene matches. Germline values: CDR1 SGHNT, CDR2 YYREEE (reference sequence). This CDR3 contains 16 residues. The CDR3 loop is CASSLRAGGIQETQYF. DNA of the CDR3: TGTGCCAGCAGCTTGAGGGCGGGGGGTATCCAAGAGACCCAGTACTTC.

The rearrangement joins TRBV5-1 to TRBJ2-6, with unresolved D. The germline V and J ends were trimmed by 3 bases and 0 bases, with 10 bases remaining between them. Germline V gene data show CDR1 as SGHRS and CDR2 as YFSETQ. This CDR3 comprises 16 residues. The CDR3 DNA is TGCGCCAGCAGCTCGACACAACGCTCTGGGGCCAACGTCCTGACTTTC. Translating it yields CASSSTQRSGANVLTF.

V is TRBV27 and J is TRBJ1-2, with 9 bases identical to TRBD1. The CDR3 sequence is 16 residues long. The germline V gene has CDR1 MNHEY and CDR2 SMNVEV (reference sequence). After removal of 6 bases from V and 0 bases from J, the junction contained 8 bases not matched to a gene. CDR3 in DNA: TGTGCCAGCAGACCGGGACAGGGCTTAGCTAACTATGGCTACACCTTC. Protein product: CASRPGQGLANYGYTF.

This clone was counted only a few times. The chain is built from TRBV6-5 and TRBJ1-6; D unresolved. The CDR3 length is 13 residues. The germline V gene encodes CDR1 MNHEY and CDR2 SVGAGI. V dropped 8 bases and J dropped 7 bases, with 12 bases sitting between them. Here the CDR3 DNA reads TGTGCCAGCTGTGACACGCTAAATTCACCCCTCCACTTT. Residues: CASCDTLNSPLHF.

This clone has only a few counts. The genes are TRBV19 and TRBJ2-5, with 7 bases aligning to TRBD1. Germline V CDR1 and CDR2: LNHDA, SQIVND (reference sequence). CDR3 length: 13 residues. V lost 4 bases to trimming and J lost 2 bases; unmatched junction nucleotides: 1. The CDR3 sequence is CASSRGQQETQYF. The CDR3 bases are TGTGCCAGTAGTAGGGGACAGCAAGAGACCCAGTACTTC.

The chain recombines TRBV5-1 with TRBJ1-2; TRBD1 aligns across 8 bases. The CDR3 has 17 amino acids. The ends lost 2 bases at V and 8 bases at J; junction bases unmatched: 17. Germline CDR1 reads SGHRS; CDR2 reads YFSETQ. CDR3 protein: CASSLRGPGQGAGGYTF. Written as DNA, the CDR3 is TGCGCCAGCAGCTTACGCGGGCCCGGACAGGGCGCTGGGGGCTACACCTTC.

The count of this clone is one. V is TRBV5-1 and J is TRBJ1-6; 7 nucleotides align to TRBD1. V dropped 0 bases and J dropped 10; count of bases not matched to a gene: 10. The CDR3 totals 16 residues. The germline V gene encodes CDR1 SGHRS and CDR2 YFSETQ. The DNA for the CDR3 is TGCGCCAGCAGCTTGGAACAGGGGCCCCTTAGGTCACCCCTCCACTTT. As protein: CASSLEQGPLRSPLHF.

V and J are TRBV7-2 and TRBJ1-5, with a weak D call TRBD1 (5 bases). V was clipped by 4 bases and J by 7 bases, with 14 bases between them. The CDR3 is 14 amino acids. Germline V gene data show CDR1 as SGHTA and CDR2 as FQGNSA. CDR3: CASSWGGIGQPQHF. CDR3 bases: TGTGCCAGCAGCTGGGGGGGTATTGGGCAGCCCCAGCATTTT.

V and J are TRBV19 and TRBJ2-3; TRBD1 matches 8 bases. V trimming: 4 bases; J trimming: 2 bases; junction bases outside the gene matches: 8. CDR3 length: 16 residues. CDR1 is LNHDA and CDR2 is SQIVND in the germline V gene (reference sequence). CDR3 residues: CASSTTGAYLTDTQYF. The CDR3 DNA follows: TGTGCCAGTAGTACGACAGGGGCTTATCTCACAGATACGCAGTATTTT.

This clone has only a few counts. The DNA for the CDR3 is TGTGCCAGCAGCGGCAGGGCTTTCTACAATGAGCAGTTCTTC. Translation: CASSGRAFYNEQFF. The rearrangement links TRBV9 to TRBJ2-1; perhaps TRBD1 as D (5 bases). This CDR3 is built from 14 residues. Germline CDR1 and CDR2: SGDLS and YYNGEE. With 3 bases removed from V and 3 bases from J, the gap between germline ends came to 10 bases.

In its sample, this clone was seen a few times. The rearrangement joins TRBV19 to TRBJ2-7; 7 nucleotides line up with TRBD2. The CDR3 totals 14 residues. Losses at the gene ends were 5 bases for V and 3 bases for J; bases not matched to a gene: 7. Germline loops: CDR1 LNHDA, CDR2 SQIVND (reference sequence). This CDR3 reads CASSPSGGFYEQYF. The CDR3 DNA sequence: TGTGCCAGTAGTCCTAGCGGAGGTTTCTACGAGCAGTACTTC.

The chain uses TRBV18 and TRBJ2-7, with D perhaps matching TRBD1 (5 bases). Per the germline V gene, CDR1 is KGHSH and CDR2 is LQKENI. The CDR3 consists of 16 residues. With 0 bases removed from V and 6 bases from J, the gap between germline ends came to 18 bases. Written as DNA, the CDR3 is TGTGCCAGCTCACCACCGAATTGGCAGGGTTTTCGCGAGCAGTACTTC. Encoded protein: CASSPPNWQGFREQYF.

The V call is TRBV18, the J call TRBJ1-1; D perhaps matches TRBD1 (5 bases). V was pared by 5 bases and J by 4 bases, with 11 bases between. This CDR3 comprises 13 residues. Germline lookup yields CDR1 KGHSH and CDR2 LQKENI. The CDR3 nucleotides read TGTGCCAGCTCATCAGGGTTGGTCACTGAAGCTTTCTTT. Translated, it gives CASSSGLVTEAFF.

The chain uses TRBV6-5 and TRBJ1-1, with D possibly being TRBD1 (5 bases). V gave up 6 bases and J gave up 4 bases, with 18 bases separating them. CDR3 length: 15 residues. The V gene's germline CDR1 is MNHEY and CDR2 SVGAGI. The CDR3 region is CASRVGGMPGTEAFF. The CDR3 region has the DNA TGTGCCAGCAGGGTGGGGGGGATGCCGGGCACTGAAGCTTTCTTT.

V usage is TRBV5-1 and J usage is TRBJ2-2; TRBD1 agrees at 7 bases. Germline trimming cut 4 bases from V and 9 bases from J; bases unmatched to any gene: 12. Germline CDR1 SGHRS, CDR2 YFSETQ. This CDR3 contains 15 residues. Here the CDR3 reads CASSVRDSPPRELFF. CDR3 in DNA: TGCGCCAGCAGCGTTAGGGACAGCCCACCCCGGGAGCTGTTTTTT. Complete variable domain (other parts from reference TRBV5-1 and TRBJ2-2): KAGVTQTPRYLIKTRGQQVTLSCSPISGHRSVSWYQQTPGQGLQFLFEYFSETQRNKGNFPGRFSGRQFSNSRSEMNVSTLELGDSALYLCASSVRDSPPRELFFGEGSRLTVL.

The rearrangement links TRBV2 to TRBJ2-7; TRBD2 matches 13 bases. J was trimmed by 8 bases and V by 3 bases; bases with no gene match: 16. Germline V gives CDR1 SNHLY, CDR2 FYNNEI. This CDR3 has 18 amino acids. The CDR3 here is CASSDGTSGRAPHRKQYF. CDR3 nucleotides: TGTGCCAGCAGTGACGGTACTAGCGGGAGGGCCCCGCACCGCAAGCAGTACTTC.

The V call is TRBV4-2, the J call TRBJ1-1; TRBD1 aligns across 7 bases. Trimming took 3 bases from V and 0 from J; bases not matched to a gene: 28. The CDR3 sequence is 23 residues long. Per the germline V gene, CDR1 is LGHNA and CDR2 is YNFKEQ. DNA for the CDR3: TGTGCCAGCAGCCAGGGGCTTGCCCTCCGGTCCGGGACAGACATGCTATTGAACACTGAAGCTTTCTTT. This translates into CASSQGLALRSGTDMLLNTEAFF.

CDR3 sequence: CASGQGARDTQYF. CDR3 DNA sequence: TGTGCCAGCGGACAGGGGGCCCGTGATACGCAGTATTTT. The V and J genes are TRBV27 and TRBJ2-3; TRBD1 aligns across 11 bases. The CDR3 consists of 13 residues. V shed 8 bases, J shed 6 bases, and the junction held 4 bases outside the gene matches. Germline values: CDR1 MNHEY, CDR2 SMNVEV (reference sequence).

The chain links TRBV21-1 to TRBJ1-4. TRBV21-1 is annotated as a pseudogene. The CDR3 consists of 11 residues. CDR3 sequence (DNA): TGTGCCAGCAGCAACGGGAGGAAACTGTTTTTT. This translates into CASSNGRKLFF.

J is TRBJ2-1 and V is TRBV5-4, with D perhaps TRBD2 (5 bases). CDR1 is SGHNT, CDR2 YYREEE, per germline (reference sequence). This CDR3 has 11 residues. CDR3 sequence (DNA): TGTTCGGTCACGGGGAGTTATGAGCAGTTCTTC. Encoded protein: CSVTGSYEQFF.

This sequence joins TRBV14 and TRBJ2-7, with 7 bases fitting TRBD1. This CDR3 contains 15 residues. With V trimmed by 4 bases and J by 2 bases, 8 bases remained unmatched. Germline V lookup: CDR1 SGHDN, CDR2 FVKESK. The CDR3 sequence is CASSLLPQGAYEQYF. CDR3 nucleotides: TGTGCCAGCAGCCTCCTACCGCAGGGGGCCTACGAGCAGTACTTC.

This sequence joins TRBV5-1 and TRBJ2-3; D perhaps matches TRBD2 (5 bases). The CDR3 spans 14 residues. V was clipped by 4 bases and J by 4 bases, with 13 bases between them. CDR1 and CDR2 from the germline V gene are SGHRS and YFSETQ. CDR3 coding DNA: TGCGCCAGCAGCCAACCTAGCAGCGCAGATACGCAGTATTTT. This gives the protein CASSQPSSADTQYF.

This rearrangement joins TRBV30 to TRBJ1-1; TRBD1 matches 9 bases. This CDR3 has 13 amino acids. CDR1 is GTSNPN and CDR2 is SVGIG in the germline V gene (reference sequence). Germline trimming cut 3 bases from V and 4 bases from J; bases unmatched to any gene: 3. The CDR3 nucleotides are TGTGCCTGGAGACTGGACAGGGGCACTGAAGCTTTCTTT. This sequence encodes CAWRLDRGTEAFF.

The chain links TRBV19 to TRBJ2-7, with D perhaps TRBD2 (6 bases). In germline, CDR1 is LNHDA, CDR2 SQIVND (reference sequence). V gave up 5 bases and J gave up 0 bases, with 14 bases separating them. CDR3 length equals 15 residues. The CDR3 DNA is TGTGCCAGTAGTGAGAGGGACTTTCCCTCCTACGAGCAGTACTTC. Amino acids: CASSERDFPSYEQYF.

This rearrangement joins TRBV6-6 to TRBJ1-2; no definite D call. This CDR3 comprises 13 residues. V dropped 0 bases and J dropped 2 bases, with 4 bases sitting between them. Germline-derived CDR1 and CDR2 are MNHNY and SVGAGI (reference sequence). CDR3 DNA sequence: TGTGCCAGCAGTTACTCCCAGAACTATGGCTACACCTTC. This translates into CASSYSQNYGYTF.

The V gene is TRBV19, the J gene TRBJ2-2, with D unresolved. CDR1 and CDR2 from the germline V gene are LNHDA and SQIVND (reference sequence). The CDR3 is 13 amino acids. The V gene lost 10 bases and the J gene lost 5 bases, with 14 bases spanning the gap. For the CDR3, the DNA is TGTGCCACTAATGACTTCCCTACCGGGGAGCTGTTTTTT. It codes for CATNDFPTGELFF.

V gene TRBV5-1 combines with J gene TRBJ1-3; D is perhaps TRBD1 (6 bases). There are 16 residues in the CDR3. From germline, CDR1 is SGHRS and CDR2 YFSETQ. V gave up 4 bases and J gave up 0 bases, with 14 bases separating them. CDR3 coding DNA: TGCGCCAGCAGCCCGGACAGTCAAGGCTCTGGAAACACCATATATTTT. Its translation: CASSPDSQGSGNTIYF.

The rearrangement links TRBV10-3 to TRBJ1-6; no firm D call. V was cut by 6 bases and J by 7 bases, with 13 bases left in between. The germline V gene has CDR1 ENHRY and CDR2 SYGVKD. CDR3 length: 14 residues. The CDR3 is CAISRAGRNSPLHF. In nucleotides, the CDR3 is TGTGCCATCAGCCGGGCGGGGAGGAATTCACCCCTCCACTTT.